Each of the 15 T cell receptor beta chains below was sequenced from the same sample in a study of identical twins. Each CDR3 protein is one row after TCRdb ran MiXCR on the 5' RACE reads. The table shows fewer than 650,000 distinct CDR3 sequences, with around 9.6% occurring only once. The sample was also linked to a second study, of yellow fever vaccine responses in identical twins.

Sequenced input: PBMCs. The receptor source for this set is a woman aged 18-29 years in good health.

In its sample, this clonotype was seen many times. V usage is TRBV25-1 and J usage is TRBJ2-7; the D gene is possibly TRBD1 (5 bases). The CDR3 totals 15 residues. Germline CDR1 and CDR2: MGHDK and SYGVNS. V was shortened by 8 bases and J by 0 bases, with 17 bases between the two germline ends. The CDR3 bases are TGTGCCAGCGGGGATTGGGGCGGAAACTCCTACGAGCAGTACTTC. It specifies CASGDWGGNSYEQYF.

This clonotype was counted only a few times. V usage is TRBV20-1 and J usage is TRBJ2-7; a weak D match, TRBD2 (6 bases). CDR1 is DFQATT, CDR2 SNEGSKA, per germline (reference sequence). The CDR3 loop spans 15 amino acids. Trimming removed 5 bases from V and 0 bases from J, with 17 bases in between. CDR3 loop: CSAPLRSGSSYEQYF. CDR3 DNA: TGCAGTGCTCCCCTCCGTAGCGGAAGCTCCTACGAGCAGTACTTC.

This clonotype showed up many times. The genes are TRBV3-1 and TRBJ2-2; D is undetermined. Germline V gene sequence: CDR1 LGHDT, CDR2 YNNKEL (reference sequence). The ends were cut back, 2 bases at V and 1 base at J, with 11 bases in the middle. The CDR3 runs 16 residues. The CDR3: CASSQPNWGNTGELFF. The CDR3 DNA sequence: TGTGCCAGCAGCCAACCTAACTGGGGGAACACCGGGGAGCTGTTTTTT.

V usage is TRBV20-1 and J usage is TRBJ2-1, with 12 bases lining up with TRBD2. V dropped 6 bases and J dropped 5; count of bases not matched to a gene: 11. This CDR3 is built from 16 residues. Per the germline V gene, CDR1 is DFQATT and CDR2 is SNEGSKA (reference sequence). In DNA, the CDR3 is TGCAGTGCCCACCCTGCTAGCGGGAGGGTCCACAATGAGCAGTTCTTC. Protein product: CSAHPASGRVHNEQFF.

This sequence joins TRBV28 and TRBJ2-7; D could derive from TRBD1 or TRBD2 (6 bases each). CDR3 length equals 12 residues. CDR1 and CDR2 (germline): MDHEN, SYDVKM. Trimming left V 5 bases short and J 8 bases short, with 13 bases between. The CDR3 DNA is TGTGCCAGCAGTCCACAGGGACTCAAGCAGTACTTC. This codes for CASSPQGLKQYF.

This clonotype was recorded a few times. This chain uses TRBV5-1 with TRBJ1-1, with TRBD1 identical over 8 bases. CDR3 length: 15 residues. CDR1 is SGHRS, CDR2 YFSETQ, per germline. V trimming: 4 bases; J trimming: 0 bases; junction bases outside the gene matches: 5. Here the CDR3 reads CASSTGQGLNTEAFF. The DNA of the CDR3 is TGCGCCAGCAGCACCGGACAGGGACTGAACACTGAAGCTTTCTTT.

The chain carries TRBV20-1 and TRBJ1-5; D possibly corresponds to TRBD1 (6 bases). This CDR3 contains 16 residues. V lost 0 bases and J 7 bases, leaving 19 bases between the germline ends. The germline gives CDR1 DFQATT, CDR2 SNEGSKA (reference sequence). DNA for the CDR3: TGCAGTGCTAGAGATTCGGCGGCAGGGGCGCAACAGCCCCAGCATTTT. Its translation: CSARDSAAGAQQPQHF.

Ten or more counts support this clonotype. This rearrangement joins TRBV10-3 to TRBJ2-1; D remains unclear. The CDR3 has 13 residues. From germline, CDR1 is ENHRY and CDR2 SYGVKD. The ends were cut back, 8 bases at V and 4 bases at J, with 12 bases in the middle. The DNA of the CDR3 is TGTGCCATCCGCCCCCCGGCATACAATGAGCAGTTCTTC. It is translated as CAIRPPAYNEQFF.

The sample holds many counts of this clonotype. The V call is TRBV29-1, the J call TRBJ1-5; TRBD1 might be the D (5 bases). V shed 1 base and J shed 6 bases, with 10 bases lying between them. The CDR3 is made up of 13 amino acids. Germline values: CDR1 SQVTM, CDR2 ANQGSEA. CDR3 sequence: CSVEVGEGQPQHF. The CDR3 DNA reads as TGCAGCGTTGAAGTAGGGGAAGGTCAGCCCCAGCATTTT.

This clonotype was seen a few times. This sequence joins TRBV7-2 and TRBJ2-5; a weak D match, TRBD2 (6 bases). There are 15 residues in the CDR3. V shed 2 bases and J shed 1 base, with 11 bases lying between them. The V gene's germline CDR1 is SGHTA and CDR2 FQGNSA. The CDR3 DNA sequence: TGTGCCAGCAGCTTATCGGCGGGGTCCCAAGAGACCCAGTACTTC. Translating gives CASSLSAGSQETQYF.

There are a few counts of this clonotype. CDR3 residues: CSASLRGMSDTQYF. CDR3 bases: TGCAGTGCTAGTCTCAGAGGGATGAGCGATACGCAGTATTTT. The J gene is TRBJ2-3, the V gene TRBV20-1; tentatively, D is TRBD2 (5 bases). The V end lost 3 bases, the J end lost 6 bases, and 16 bases lay between the germline ends. The CDR3 runs to 14 residues. Per germline, CDR1 DFQATT and CDR2 SNEGSKA (reference sequence).

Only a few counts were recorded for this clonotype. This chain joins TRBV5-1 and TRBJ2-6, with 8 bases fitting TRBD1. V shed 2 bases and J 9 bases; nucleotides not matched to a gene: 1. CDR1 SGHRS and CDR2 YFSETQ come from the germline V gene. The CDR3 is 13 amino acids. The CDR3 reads CASSFGQGNVLTF. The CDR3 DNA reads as TGCGCCAGCAGCTTCGGACAGGGCAACGTCCTGACTTTC.

The CDR3: CSARPPGLSTDTQYF. The CDR3 nucleotides are TGCAGTGCTAGACCCCCTGGACTGAGCACAGATACGCAGTATTTT. The chain is built from TRBV20-1 and TRBJ2-3, with D perhaps TRBD2 (5 bases). V dropped 2 bases and J dropped 0 bases, with 12 bases sitting between them. The CDR3 has 15 residues. Germline values: CDR1 DFQATT, CDR2 SNEGSKA (reference sequence).

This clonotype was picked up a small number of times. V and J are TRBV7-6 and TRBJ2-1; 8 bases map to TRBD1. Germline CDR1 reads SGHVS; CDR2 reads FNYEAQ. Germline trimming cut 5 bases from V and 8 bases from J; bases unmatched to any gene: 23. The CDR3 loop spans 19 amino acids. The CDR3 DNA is TGTGCCAGCAGCCATCGGCGGACAGGGCGACCAGGGTCAGGCCATGAGCAGTTCTTC. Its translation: CASSHRRTGRPGSGHEQFF. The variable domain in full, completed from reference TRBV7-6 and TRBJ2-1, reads GAGVSQSPRYKVTKRGQDVALRCDPISGHVSLYWYRQALGQGPEFLTYFNYEAQQDKSGLPNDRFSAERPEGSISTLTIQRTEQRDSAMYRCASSHRRTGRPGSGHEQFFGPGTRLTVL.

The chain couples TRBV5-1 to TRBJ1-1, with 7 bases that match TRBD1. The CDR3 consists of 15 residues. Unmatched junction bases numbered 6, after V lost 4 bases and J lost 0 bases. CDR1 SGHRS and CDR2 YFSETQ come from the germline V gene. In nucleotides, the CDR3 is TGCGCCAGCAGCACACAGGGGACTATGAACACTGAAGCTTTCTTT. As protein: CASSTQGTMNTEAFF.